These 9 T cell receptor beta chains came from one sample sequenced in a study of blood T cell repertoires in COVID-19. Measured with immunoSEQ multiplex PCR; TCRdb has only the in-frame clones, and not every one. The repertoire holds approximately 200,000 clones, around 84% seen once, with roughly 3.2% in the top ten. Sequenced input: PBMCs or T cells enriched from blood (not recorded which). The receptors stem from a woman aged 30 to 39 who had recovered from COVID-19.

The chain carries TRBV28 and TRBJ1-2, with D maybe TRBD1 (5 bases). V was pared by 5 bases and J by 3 bases, with 13 bases between. This CDR3 is 14 amino acids long. Per the germline V gene, CDR1 is MDHEN and CDR2 is SYDVKM. CDR3 protein: CASSPWGSDYGYTF. CDR3 bases: TGTGCCAGCAGTCCGTGGGGCTCCGACTATGGCTACACCTTC.

This clone was detected only once. CDR3 protein: CASSHNGGTRSNTEAFF. CDR3 bases: TGTGCCAGTAGTCACAATGGGGGGACTCGATCGAACACTGAAGCTTTCTTT. The chain uses TRBV19 and TRBJ1-1; D possibly corresponds to TRBD1 (5 bases). Germline CDR1 LNHDA, CDR2 SQIVND (reference sequence). This CDR3 region has 17 residues. Trimming cost V 5 bases and J 1 base, with 20 bases left between them.

The chain employs TRBV2 and TRBJ1-3; D not resolved. This CDR3 is 15 amino acids long. Germline V gene lookup returns CDR1 SNHLY and CDR2 FYNNEI. The V and J ends lost 3 bases and 0 bases respectively, with 9 bases between them. The CDR3 loop is CASSDDGHSGNTIYF. The CDR3 region has the DNA TGTGCCAGCAGTGACGATGGGCACTCTGGAAACACCATATATTTT.

Concerning this clone: A junction end diverges from the germline sequence, so it may reflect a read error. The rearrangement links TRBV7-7 to TRBJ2-7; 10 bases are shared with TRBD2. This CDR3 is 13 amino acids long. Germline values: CDR1 SSHAT, CDR2 FNYEAQ (reference sequence). CDR3 nucleotide sequence: TGTGCTAGCAGCTTTCGACTAGCGGGCGAGCAGTACTTC. The encoded protein is CASSFRLAGEQYF. Full variable domain (missing parts from reference TRBV7-7 and TRBJ2-7): GAGVSQSPRYKVTKRGQDVTLRCDPISSHATLYWYQQALGQGPEFLTYFNYEAQPDKSGLPSDRFSAERPEGSISTLTIQRTEQRDSAMYRCASSFRLAGEQYFGPGTRLTVT.

CDR3 region: CASSDDRGIGELFF. CDR3 coding DNA: TGTGCCAGCAGTGACGACAGGGGCATCGGGGAGCTGTTTTTT. The chain has TRBV2 and TRBJ2-2; TRBD1 matches 8 bases. Germline CDR1 and CDR2: SNHLY and FYNNEI. The CDR3 consists of 14 residues. Losses at the gene ends were 3 bases for V and 7 bases for J; bases not matched to a gene: 4.

The CDR3 region has the DNA TGTGCCAGCACCGGCGGGACTAGCGGACCCTACGAGCAGTACTTC. It translates to CASTGGTSGPYEQYF. The genes are TRBV7-8 and TRBJ2-7, with 11 nucleotides matching TRBD2. Trimming at V came to 7 bases and at J to 2 bases, leaving 7 bases not matched to a gene. The CDR3 consists of 15 residues. In germline, CDR1 is SGHVS, CDR2 FQNEAQ.

The V call is TRBV13, the J call TRBJ2-1; 15 bases fit TRBD2. Germline CDR1 reads PRHDT; CDR2 reads FYEKMQ (reference sequence). The CDR3 extends over 16 amino acids. The V and J ends lost 5 bases and 4 bases, in that order; junction bases with no gene match: 3. This CDR3 is CASSPGLAGGYNEQFF. The CDR3 DNA reads TGTGCCAGCAGCCCGGGACTAGCGGGGGGTTACAATGAGCAGTTCTTC.

The chain is built from TRBV27 and TRBJ2-1, with 11 bases aligning to TRBD2. Germline-derived CDR1 and CDR2 are MNHEY and SMNVEV (reference sequence). This CDR3 is built from 16 residues. V gave up 6 bases and J gave up 3 bases; unmatched junction bases: 7. The CDR3 loop reads CASSLVGTSGYNEQFF. In nucleotides, the CDR3 is TGTGCCAGCAGCCTGGTTGGGACTAGCGGCTACAATGAGCAGTTCTTC.

Only one count was recorded for this clone. The J gene is TRBJ1-2, the V gene TRBV5-6, with D possibly TRBD1 on 6 matching bases. From germline, CDR1 is SGHDT and CDR2 YYEEEE. V shed 1 base and J shed 7 bases, with 11 bases lying between them. The CDR3 spans 13 residues. CDR3 coding DNA: TGTGCCAGCAGCTTGACAGGGATAGGTGGCTACACCTTC. Translation: CASSLTGIGGYTF. The complete variable domain, with remaining parts taken from reference TRBV5-6 and TRBJ1-2, reads DAGVTQSPTHLIKTRGQQVTLRCSPKSGHDTVSWYQQALGQGPQFIFQYYEEEERQRGNFPDRFSGHQFPNYSSELNVNALLLGDSALYLCASSLTGIGGYTFGSGTRLTVV.